The clone carrying this TCR beta chain was seen more than once but under ten times. Amplification used 60 Vbeta primers and 13 Jbeta primers. Study processing details: In a later analysis, the count reached about 75 million unique TCR beta chains, with around 10 million shared. Clones were read by immunoSEQ multiplex PCR, and TCRdb kept only the in-frame ones, dropping some. The DNA gave D and trimming, while V, J and clone size come from that table. Of roughly 150,000 clones listed, over 60% are singletons. The source of the sample is a study of cytomegalovirus exposure and HLA in healthy donors. The wider study: Caucasian-associated ancestry cluster membership applied to approximately 80% of approximately 400 genotyped donors.

The CDR3 covers 16 residues. The V gene end was trimmed by 6 bases and the J gene end by 8 bases; junction bases not matched to a gene: 14. Germline CDR1 and CDR2: MDHEN and SYDVKM. The chain couples TRBV28 to TRBJ1-4, with 8 bases identical to TRBD1. This clonotype was obtained from a male donor in good health and CMV-seronegative. The specimen was PBMCs. The CDR3 region has the DNA TGTGCCAGCAGATTTACCAGGGGGCTCCGGGGAGAAAAACTGTTTTTT. It is translated as CASRFTRGLRGEKLFF.